The 30 T cell receptor beta chains reported below all come from one sample, sequenced in a study of CD8 T cells in cerebrospinal fluid in Alzheimer's disease. TCRdb re-called the 10x single-cell sequencing reads and catalogs CDR3 proteins one per entry, DNA excluded. The listing records 600 to 850 distinct CDR3 sequences. The sequencing sample was made of cerebrospinal fluid. All receptors come from a human donor with Alzheimer's disease.

This clonotype registers large (0.1 to 1%) by frequency. The chain links TRBV9 to TRBJ2-7. CDR3 length: 13 residues. CDR1 and CDR2 (germline): SGDLS, YYNGEE. The CDR3 sequence is CASSVVDGSEQYF.

The V and J genes are TRBV20-1 and TRBJ2-6; checking the TCRdb D call of TRBD1 is not possible without DNA. The CDR3 sequence is 14 residues long. The germline gives CDR1 DFQATT, CDR2 SNEGSKA (reference sequence). The CDR3 here is CSASGRSGANVLTF.

This clonotype ranks as hyperexpanded (1% or more) in terms of frequency. The rearrangement joins TRBV7-2 to TRBJ2-3. There are 14 residues in the CDR3. Germline V gives CDR1 SGHTA, CDR2 FQGNSA. This chain's CDR3 is CASSLDRSTDTQYF. Supplemented by reference TRBV7-2 and TRBJ2-3, the full variable domain reads GAGVSQSPSNKVTEKGKDVELRCDPISGHTALYWYRQSLGQGLEFLIYFQGNSAPDKSGLPSDRFSAERTGGSVSTLTIQRTQQEDSAVYLCASSLDRSTDTQYFGPGTRLTVL.

This clonotype is called medium-sized based on its frequency. The gene calls are TRBV10-2 and TRBJ1-1; TCRdb picks TRBD1, but there is no DNA to check that call. Looked up from germline, CDR1 is WSHSY and CDR2 is SAAADI. The CDR3 spans 16 residues. CDR3 region: CASRKPGQGSTTEAFF.

The chain is built from TRBV3-1 and TRBJ1-6. This CDR3 region has 11 residues. Looked up from germline, CDR1 is LGHDT and CDR2 is YNNKEL (reference sequence). CDR3 loop: CASSQSSPLHF.

This clonotype is deemed medium-sized by its frequency. The CDR3 here is CASSAALGGGETQYF. The chain recombines TRBV6-1 with TRBJ2-5; TCRdb proposes TRBD2, but this gene call is untestable without DNA. The CDR3 is 15 residues long. Per the germline V gene, CDR1 is MNHNS and CDR2 is SASEGT.

The genes are TRBV12-2 and TRBJ1-1. TRBV12-2 is tagged as a pseudogene. The CDR3 totals 15 residues. CDR3 sequence: CASRLAAVLNTEAFF.

This clonotype ranks as large in terms of frequency. J is TRBJ2-3 and V is TRBV28; without DNA, the TCRdb call of TRBD1 cannot be checked. The CDR3 covers 14 residues. CDR1 is MDHEN, CDR2 SYDVKM, per germline. CDR3 region: CASRKRGRTDTQYF.

Considering frequency, this clonotype is medium-sized. The CDR3 sequence is CASSFDRGGGNTIYF. This chain links TRBV5-1 with TRBJ1-3; absent DNA, TCRdb's TRBD1 call cannot be checked. This CDR3 is built from 15 residues. Germline CDR1 reads SGHRS; CDR2 reads YFSETQ.

In terms of frequency, this clonotype is medium-sized. The chain couples TRBV4-1 to TRBJ1-3; without DNA, the TCRdb call of TRBD1 cannot be checked. CDR1 and CDR2 from the germline V gene are MGHRA and YSYEKL. The CDR3 totals 16 residues. The CDR3 reads CASSQGGPRSGNTIYF.

CDR3 sequence reads: CASSERSTGWNGYTF. This chain connects TRBV2 to TRBJ1-2; absent DNA, TCRdb's TRBD1 call cannot be checked. There are 15 residues in the CDR3. Germline V gives CDR1 SNHLY, CDR2 FYNNEI.

The chain joins TRBV20-1 to TRBJ1-2; TCRdb reports TRBD1, a call that lacks DNA to check it against. The CDR3 covers 14 residues. In germline, CDR1 is DFQATT, CDR2 SNEGSKA (reference sequence). The CDR3 protein is CSARPETLNYGYTF.

By frequency, this clonotype registers large. This chain connects TRBV5-1 to TRBJ2-7. The CDR3 is 14 residues long. The germline gives CDR1 SGHRS, CDR2 YFSETQ. CDR3 loop: CASSVGTLSYEQYF.

In terms of frequency, this clonotype is large. The chain employs TRBV3-1 and TRBJ2-5; TCRdb's D gene call, TRBD2, goes unchecked for lack of DNA. This CDR3 spans 15 amino acids. Germline CDR1 reads LGHDT; CDR2 reads YNNKEL (reference sequence). The CDR3 sequence: CASSPSMRGGETQYF.

This clonotype is deemed medium-sized by its frequency. The J gene is TRBJ2-2, the V gene TRBV20-1; TCRdb indicates TRBD1, and absent DNA this call remains unverified. The CDR3 extends over 13 amino acids. CDR1 is DFQATT, CDR2 SNEGSKA, per germline (reference sequence). The chain's CDR3 is CSARNGGDGELFF.

This clonotype is medium-sized by frequency. The chain uses TRBV28 and TRBJ1-4; TCRdb's D call, TRBD1, is unchecked because there is no DNA. The CDR3 loop spans 15 amino acids. CDR1 and CDR2 (germline): MDHEN, SYDVKM. Here the CDR3 reads CASSSPSGAGEKLFF.

This clonotype is medium-sized by frequency. This chain uses TRBV6-1 with TRBJ2-1; TCRdb returns TRBD1, unconfirmable since there is no DNA. The CDR3 is 20 residues long. Per the germline V gene, CDR1 is MNHNS and CDR2 is SASEGT. The chain's CDR3 is CASSEVESWEQRAIYNEQFF.

Judged by frequency, this clonotype is medium-sized (0.01 to 0.1%). The J gene is TRBJ2-3, the V gene TRBV7-9; TCRdb outputs TRBD2, but without DNA this stays unchecked. This CDR3 is built from 14 residues. Germline loops: CDR1 SEHNR, CDR2 FQNEAQ (reference sequence). The CDR3 is CASSFGGSTDTQYF.

This chain links TRBV7-2 with TRBJ2-1; the D call from TCRdb, TRBD1, cannot be confirmed without DNA. This CDR3 comprises 13 residues. In germline, CDR1 is SGHTA, CDR2 FQGNSA. CDR3 amino acids: CASRDRDYNEQFF.

This clonotype is called medium-sized based on its frequency. This chain links TRBV13 with TRBJ2-7; TCRdb's D call of TRBD1 is untestable without DNA. Germline CDR1 PRHDT, CDR2 FYEKMQ (reference sequence). The CDR3 extends over 15 amino acids. This CDR3 reads CASSLGGEGSPEQYF.

CDR3 region: CSGRTGDDYGYTF. The chain links TRBV29-1 to TRBJ1-2; TCRdb returns TRBD1, unconfirmable since there is no DNA. This CDR3 comprises 13 residues. Germline assignment: CDR1 SQVTM and CDR2 ANQGSEA.

Its frequency marks this clonotype as medium-sized. The chain uses TRBV3-1 and TRBJ1-2. CDR1 is LGHDT, CDR2 YNNKEL, per germline (reference sequence). This CDR3 has 16 amino acids. This chain's CDR3 is CASSFLQVQSGYGYTF.

This clonotype counts as medium-sized by frequency. The CDR3 protein is CAISEGGDTQYF. The V call is TRBV10-3, the J call TRBJ2-3; TCRdb outputs TRBD2, but without DNA this stays unchecked. Per the germline V gene, CDR1 is ENHRY and CDR2 is SYGVKD. The CDR3 has 12 residues.

Measured by frequency, this clonotype is medium-sized. The V call is TRBV7-3, the J call TRBJ1-1; lacking DNA, the TRBD1 call made by TCRdb goes unchecked. Germline V gene sequence: CDR1 SGHTA, CDR2 FQGTGA. This CDR3 region has 13 residues. The CDR3 region is CASSLQGNTEAFF.

This clonotype ranks as medium-sized in terms of frequency. The chain couples TRBV3-1 to TRBJ2-6. Germline CDR1 is LGHDT and CDR2 is YNNKEL (reference sequence). The length of the CDR3 is 14 residues. This chain's CDR3 is CASSQLSGANVLTF.

The chain employs TRBV6-1 and TRBJ1-1; TCRdb's assignment of TRBD1 cannot be checked, as there is no DNA. The CDR3 runs to 16 residues. Germline V gives CDR1 MNHNS, CDR2 SASEGT. CDR3 residues: CASTLWGSGMNTEAFF.

The chain uses TRBV5-1 and TRBJ2-3; with no DNA, the TCRdb D assignment of TRBD2 cannot be verified. The germline gives CDR1 SGHRS, CDR2 YFSETQ. The CDR3 is made up of 15 amino acids. The CDR3 region is CASSGGTSGGDTQYF.

The chain employs TRBV3-1 and TRBJ2-7; checking the TCRdb D call of TRBD1 is not possible without DNA. Germline V CDR1 and CDR2: LGHDT, YNNKEL (reference sequence). The CDR3 runs 14 residues. CDR3: CASSQDFGGYEQYF.

This clonotype registers large by frequency. This chain joins TRBV7-2 and TRBJ2-7; TCRdb selects TRBD2, and the lack of DNA leaves this call unchecked. The CDR3 totals 15 residues. Per germline, CDR1 SGHTA and CDR2 FQGNSA. Here the CDR3 reads CASSTSSGSSYEQYF. Looking up the rest from reference TRBV7-2 and TRBJ2-7 gives the full variable domain: GAGVSQSPSNKVTEKGKDVELRCDPISGHTALYWYRQSLGQGLEFLIYFQGNSAPDKSGLPSDRFSAERTGGSVSTLTIQRTQQEDSAVYLCASSTSSGSSYEQYFGPGTRLTVT.

This clonotype is classed as medium-sized (0.01 to 0.1%) by frequency. This chain connects TRBV24-1 to TRBJ2-5; TCRdb's assignment of TRBD2 cannot be checked, as there is no DNA. This CDR3 comprises 13 residues. Per the germline V gene, CDR1 is KGHDR and CDR2 is SFDVKD. The CDR3: CATPGGEEETQYF.